This T cell receptor beta chain derives from a study of T-cell reconstitution after alpha-beta-depleted transplantation in children. Using unique molecular identifiers, the investigators prepared the TCRbeta library. TCRdb used MiXCR to reprocess the PCR reads, holding one entry per CDR3 protein. The sample carries approximately 350,000 distinct CDR3 sequences, roughly 16% recorded once. Germline V gene sequence: CDR1 SGHVS, CDR2 FQNEAQ. This CDR3 is 14 amino acids long. Trimming took 2 bases from V and 5 from J; bases not matched to a gene: 4. As regards this clonotype: Its antigen is undetermined.

Study-wide findings and caveats: For some patients, TCRbeta diversity was high at day 60 because of recipient T cells and thymic progenitors that survived. One year post-transplant, T-cell counts and diversity were largely derived from T cells produced anew.

Here the sequenced sample was PBMCs, mostly from graft donor cells, taken 360 days after TCRalphabeta/CD19-depleted stem cell transplant. The clonotype comes from a male patient aged 2 to 10 who had a stem cell transplant for acute lymphoblastic leukemia, so the T cells may come from the graft donor. V usage is TRBV7-8 and J usage is TRBJ2-7; 9 bases map to TRBD2. The DNA of the CDR3 is TGTGCCAGCAGCTTACTAGCGGGGTGGGACGAGCAGTACTTC. Translation: CASSLLAGWDEQYF. The complete variable domain, with remaining parts taken from reference TRBV7-8 and TRBJ2-7, reads GAGVSQSPRYKVAKRGQDVALRCDPISGHVSLFWYQQALGQGPEFLTYFQNEAQLDKSGLPSDRFFAERPEGSVSTLKIQRTQQEDSAVYLCASSLLAGWDEQYFGPGTRLTVT.